These 9 T cell receptor beta chains originate from one sample sequenced in a study of T cells in localized non-small cell lung cancer. The table came from immunoSEQ multiplex PCR; TCRdb's copy has only in-frame clones and leaves some out. The table lists roughly 2,200 clones, approximately 24% of them singletons. Material: lung tumor tissue, obtained before any cancer treatment. The receptors derive from a woman aged 40-70 years with stage II lung adenocarcinoma.

This sequence joins TRBV29-1 and TRBJ1-2; possible D gene TRBD1, 5 bases. From germline, CDR1 is SQVTM and CDR2 ANQGSEA. The CDR3 spans 13 residues. V shed 3 bases and J shed 12 bases, with 20 bases lying between them. This CDR3 is CSVESRGTAAHTF. CDR3 coding DNA: TGCAGCGTTGAGAGCCGAGGGACCGCCGCCCACACCTTC. The variable domain in full, completed from reference TRBV29-1 and TRBJ1-2, reads SAVISQKPSRDICQRGTSLTIQCQVDSQVTMMFWYRQQPGQSLTLIATANQGSEATYESGFVIDKFPISRPNLTFSTLTVSNMSPEDSSIYLCSVESRGTAAHTFGSGTRLTVV.

By share, this clone counts as medium-sized. CDR3 nucleotide sequence: TGTGCCAGCAGTTTGGACCTTAACTATGGCTACACCTTC. Its translation is CASSLDLNYGYTF. The J gene is TRBJ1-2, the V gene TRBV28; D is unclear. Germline-derived CDR1 and CDR2 are MDHEN and SYDVKM. V lost 3 bases and J lost 1, with 6 bases in between. This CDR3 is 13 amino acids long.

There are a few counts of this clone. The rearrangement joins TRBV6-8 to TRBJ1-1, with TRBD1 matching over 7 bases. From germline, CDR1 is MNHGY and CDR2 SAAAGT. This CDR3 has 19 residues. V lost 7 bases to trimming and J lost 0 bases; unmatched junction nucleotides: 20. CDR3 in amino acids: CASTELDVGQRGMNTEAFF. In DNA form, the CDR3 reads TGTGCCAGCACCGAACTTGACGTGGGACAGCGGGGCATGAACACTGAAGCTTTCTTT.

The chain joins TRBV5-1 to TRBJ1-2; 7 bases fit TRBD1. CDR3 length: 14 amino acids. The V gene end was trimmed by 4 bases and the J gene end by 5 bases; junction bases not matched to a gene: 8. Germline V CDR1 and CDR2: SGHRS, YFSETQ. CDR3 loop: CASSRGQEAYGYTF. In DNA, the CDR3 is TGCGCCAGCAGCCGAGGACAGGAAGCTTATGGCTACACCTTC.

This sequence joins TRBV14 and TRBJ1-1; D not certain. This CDR3 comprises 16 residues. CDR1 and CDR2 (germline): SGHDN, FVKESK. The V gene lost 4 bases and the J gene lost 0 bases, with 15 bases spanning the gap. The chain's CDR3 is CASSRGWGYLNTEAFF. DNA of the CDR3: TGTGCCAGCAGCCGTGGGTGGGGATATCTGAACACTGAAGCTTTCTTT.

This clone was counted only a few times. The chain is built from TRBV6-8 and TRBJ1-2; unclear D gene. Trimming stripped 5 bases from V and 2 bases from J, with 9 bases between. From germline, CDR1 is MNHGY and CDR2 SAAAGT. CDR3 length: 13 amino acids. In DNA form, the CDR3 reads TGTGCCAGCAGTGATGGACGGAACTATGGCTACACCTTC. This translates into CASSDGRNYGYTF.

The V and J genes are TRBV18 and TRBJ2-7; 8 nucleotides align to TRBD1. The trim removed 2 bases at V and 3 bases at J, leaving 9 bases unmatched. Germline V lookup: CDR1 KGHSH, CDR2 LQKENI. The CDR3 sequence is 16 residues long. The CDR3 DNA reads as TGTGCCAGCTCACCAAGGGGGACAGGAACGGGCTACGAGCAGTACTTC. Its protein product is CASSPRGTGTGYEQYF.

This chain links TRBV9 with TRBJ1-2; D remains unclear. V lost 5 bases and J 3 bases, leaving 14 bases between the germline ends. Germline lookup yields CDR1 SGDLS and CDR2 YYNGEE. The CDR3 loop spans 14 amino acids. CDR3 protein: CASSEIGSDYGYTF. The CDR3, as DNA: TGTGCCAGCAGTGAAATAGGATCGGACTATGGCTACACCTTC. Filled out from reference TRBV9 and TRBJ1-2, the complete variable domain reads DSGVTQTPKHLITATGQRVTLRCSPRSGDLSVYWYQQSLDQGLQFLIQYYNGEERAKGNILERFSAQQFPDLHSELNLSSLELGDSALYFCASSEIGSDYGYTFGSGTRLTVV.

The rearrangement links TRBV28 to TRBJ2-5; D remains ambiguous. Per germline, CDR1 MDHEN and CDR2 SYDVKM. The CDR3 is 14 amino acids. Trimming left V 2 bases short and J 5 bases short, with 12 bases between. DNA for the CDR3: TGTGCCAGCAGTTTACCGGTTCAGGCGGAGACCCAGTACTTC. This translates into CASSLPVQAETQYF.